This T cell receptor beta chain was captured in a study of chemoradiotherapy in HPV16-positive cancers. Study as a whole: Candidate HPV-specific T-cell clones and common TCR motifs came from functional assays in a couple of HPV16-positive patients. Notes on the study in general: Candidate HPV-specific clones and E7-related TCR motifs grew in tumor during treatment.

Method: immunoSEQ multiplex PCR; TCRdb's copy keeps in-frame clones and lacks some. Among 40,000 or so clones listed, 76% were seen once. Germline assignment: CDR1 WSHSY and CDR2 SAAADI. Trimming cost V 6 bases and J 6 bases, with 19 bases left between them. The CDR3 runs to 15 residues. A word on this clone: The antigen is unknown.

The chain is built from TRBV10-2 and TRBJ2-3; D possibly corresponds to TRBD2 (5 bases). This clonotype originated in a human donor with HPV-associated anogenital cancer. The sequencing used blood, collected from a patient who underwent chemoradiotherapy. The CDR3 loop reads CASRKSGELRDTQYF. The DNA for the CDR3 is TGCGCCAGCAGGAAAAGCGGTGAACTTAGGGATACGCAGTATTTT.